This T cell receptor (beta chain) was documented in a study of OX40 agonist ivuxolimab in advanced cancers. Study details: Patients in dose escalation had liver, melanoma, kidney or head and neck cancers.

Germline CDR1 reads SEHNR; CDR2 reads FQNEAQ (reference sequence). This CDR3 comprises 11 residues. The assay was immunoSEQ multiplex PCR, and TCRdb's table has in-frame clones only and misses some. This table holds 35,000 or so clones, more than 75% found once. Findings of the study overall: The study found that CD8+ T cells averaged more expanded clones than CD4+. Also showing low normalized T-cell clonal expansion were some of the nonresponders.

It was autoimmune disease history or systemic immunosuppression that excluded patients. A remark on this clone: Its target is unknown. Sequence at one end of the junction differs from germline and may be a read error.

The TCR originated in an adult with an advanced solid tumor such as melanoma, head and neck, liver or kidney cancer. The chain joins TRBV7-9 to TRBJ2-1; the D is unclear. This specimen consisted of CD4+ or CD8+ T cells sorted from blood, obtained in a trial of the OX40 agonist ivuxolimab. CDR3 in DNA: TGTGCCAGCAGACTATACAGTGAGCAGTTCTTC. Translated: CASRLYSEQFF.